The 15 T cell receptor beta chains below were found in one sample sequenced in a study of blood T cells in healthy people across ages (dated by TCRdb to about 2015). Library preparation was by 5' RACE. Instrument on record: Illumina HiSeq 2500. A second PCR of roughly 7 to 11 cycles was performed with a sample-barcoded 5' primer and a J-beta primer mix. The public reads were quality trimmed at Q25 with fastp and then assembled into clones with MiXCR by TCRdb, keeping productive beta chains. Each CDR3 protein gets just one entry, which takes the most common genes and DNA from the rows behind it. The sample profile shows a few hundred thousand distinct CDR3 sequences; 25% to 30% of them were found once. The ten largest clones capture around 20% of the sample. Sequenced: blood. These receptors originate from a woman aged 65 to 85 in good health.

The chain recombines TRBV7-9 with TRBJ1-3; the D is unclear. The CDR3 is made up of 13 amino acids. The germline gives CDR1 SEHNR, CDR2 FQNEAQ (reference sequence). For the CDR3, the DNA is TGTGTCAACTCCCGGAGCTCTGGAAACACCATATATTTT. Translation: CVNSRSSGNTIYF.

The J gene is TRBJ1-2, the V gene TRBV12-3 or TRBV12-4; 8 nucleotides match TRBD1. This CDR3 contains 14 residues. With 6 bases clipped from V and 8 bases from J, the junction kept 11 bases outside the gene matches. CDR3 residues: CASSPGQGRGGYTF. In DNA, the CDR3 is TGTGCCAGCAGCCCCGGACAGGGAAGGGGAGGCTACACCTTC.

The genes are TRBV5-6 and TRBJ1-6; D unresolved. CDR1 is SGHDT and CDR2 is YYEEEE in the germline V gene. The CDR3 runs 15 residues. V lost 2 bases and J lost 5, with 11 bases in between. Here the CDR3 DNA reads TGTGCCAGCAGCTTTAGAGGGCAGGATAATTCACCCCTCCACTTT. Its protein product is CASSFRGQDNSPLHF.

V usage is TRBV20-1 and J usage is TRBJ2-3; 8 bases agree with TRBD2. The V segment lost 3 bases and the J segment 4 bases; nucleotides outside the gene matches: 9. The length of the CDR3 is 15 residues. Germline V gene lookup returns CDR1 DFQATT and CDR2 SNEGSKA (reference sequence). Written as DNA, the CDR3 is TGCAGTGCTAGTGCCAGCGGGAGTAGGTCAGATACGCAGTATTTT. Translation: CSASASGSRSDTQYF.

The genes are TRBV3-1 and TRBJ1-2, with D hard to call. This CDR3 is 17 amino acids long. Germline CDR1 LGHDT, CDR2 YNNKEL (reference sequence). The V end was cut by 0 bases, the J end by 3 bases, with 17 bases between. CDR3 region: CASSQERLAGPHYGYTF. The CDR3 DNA reads as TGTGCCAGCAGCCAAGAAAGGTTGGCCGGGCCTCACTATGGCTACACCTTC.

This clonotype was detected only a few times. The J gene is TRBJ2-5, the V gene TRBV4-3; D uncertain. V lost 4 bases, J lost 3 bases, and 9 bases lay in between. The CDR3 covers 13 residues. CDR1 and CDR2 from the germline V gene are LGHNA and YSLEER. As DNA, the CDR3 is TGCGCCAGCAGCCGTTGGTTAGAAGAGACCCAGTACTTC. Translating gives CASSRWLEETQYF.

The chain uses TRBV12-3 or TRBV12-4 and TRBJ2-7, with D perhaps matching TRBD1 (5 bases). The CDR3 is 13 amino acids. Trimming pared 2 bases from V and 6 bases from J, leaving 11 bases between. CDR3: CASSLSAQGEQYF. The CDR3 DNA follows: TGTGCCAGCAGTTTATCCGCCCAGGGCGAGCAGTACTTC.

A few counts support this clonotype. The chain links TRBV3-1 to TRBJ2-5, with 7 bases lining up with TRBD1. The germline CDR1 and CDR2 sequences are LGHDT and YNNKEL (reference sequence). The CDR3 is 14 residues long. Losses at the gene ends were 4 bases for V and 2 bases for J; bases not matched to a gene: 4. In nucleotides, the CDR3 is TGTGCCAGCAGCCTGGACAGGTTACAAGAGACCCAGTACTTC. Protein product: CASSLDRLQETQYF.

This clonotype was seen a handful of times. J is TRBJ2-3 and V is TRBV7-2; 8 nucleotides line up with TRBD2. The CDR3 totals 15 residues. The ends lost 6 bases at V and 2 bases at J; junction bases unmatched: 7. Germline CDR1 is SGHTA and CDR2 is FQGNSA. CDR3 protein: CASSPQAGVTDTQYF. The CDR3 nucleotides are TGTGCCAGCAGTCCCCAAGCGGGGGTCACAGATACGCAGTATTTT.

This clonotype was counted only a few times. Germline is not matched at one junction end, which may reflect a read error. V is TRBV20-1 and J is TRBJ2-5; 10 bases are shared with TRBD2. The CDR3 contains 14 residues. CDR1 is DFQATT and CDR2 is SNEGSKA in the germline V gene (reference sequence). CDR3 nucleotide sequence: TGCAATGCTAGCCTAGCGGGAGTATCGGGGACCCAGTACTTC. It translates to CNASLAGVSGTQYF.

There are a few counts of this clonotype. V and J are TRBV4-1 and TRBJ2-3; D gene ambiguous. This CDR3 has 16 residues. Trimming took off 2 bases at V and 10 bases at J, with 22 bases between the two ends. Germline V gives CDR1 MGHRA, CDR2 YSYEKL. The CDR3 sequence: CASSQNSRIVGDAQYF. DNA of the CDR3: TGCGCCAGCAGCCAAAATTCCCGAATTGTTGGGGATGCGCAGTATTTT.

V usage is TRBV20-1 and J usage is TRBJ1-2, with TRBD1 identical over 7 bases. Germline V gives CDR1 DFQATT, CDR2 SNEGSKA (reference sequence). V gave up 5 bases and J gave up 1 base; unmatched junction bases: 7. This CDR3 contains 14 residues. The CDR3 region has the DNA TGCAGTGCTCGATACAGGGGCGGTAACTATGGCTACACCTTC. It is translated as CSARYRGGNYGYTF.

The V call is TRBV29-1, the J call TRBJ2-1, with 8 bases aligning to TRBD1. V lost 4 bases, J lost 10 bases, and 6 bases stayed unmatched. The V gene's germline CDR1 is SQVTM and CDR2 ANQGSEA. This CDR3 comprises 12 residues. The CDR3 DNA follows: TGCAGCGTTGGTCAGGGGGCTGTAGAGCAGTTCTTC. Translated, it gives CSVGQGAVEQFF.

This clonotype was seen only a few times. The chain couples TRBV29-1 to TRBJ2-1, with 9 bases aligning to TRBD2. The CDR3 is 15 residues long. The germline gives CDR1 SQVTM, CDR2 ANQGSEA. The trim removed 6 bases at V and 5 bases at J, leaving 11 bases unmatched. The CDR3 here is CSVVGQRGVNNEQFF. DNA of the CDR3: TGCAGCGTAGTGGGTCAGCGGGGGGTAAACAATGAGCAGTTCTTC.

V and J are TRBV14 and TRBJ2-7; 10 nucleotides agree with TRBD2. The CDR3 has 16 residues. V shed 7 bases and J 2 bases; nucleotides not matched to a gene: 11. Germline V gene lookup returns CDR1 SGHDN and CDR2 FVKESK. The CDR3 protein is CASTPLAGALTYEQYF. The CDR3 DNA is TGTGCCAGCACCCCTCTAGCGGGGGCTTTGACCTACGAGCAGTACTTC.